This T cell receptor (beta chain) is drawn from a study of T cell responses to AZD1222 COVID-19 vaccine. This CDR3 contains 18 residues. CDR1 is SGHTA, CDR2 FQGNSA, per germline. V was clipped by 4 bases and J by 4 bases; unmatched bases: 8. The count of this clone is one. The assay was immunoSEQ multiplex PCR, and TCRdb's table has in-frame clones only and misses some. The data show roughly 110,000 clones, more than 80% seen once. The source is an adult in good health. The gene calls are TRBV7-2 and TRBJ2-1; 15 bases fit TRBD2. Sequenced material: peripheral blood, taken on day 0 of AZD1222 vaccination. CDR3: CASSSRTSGRVIYNEQFF. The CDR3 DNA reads TGTGCCAGCAGCTCCCGGACTAGCGGGAGGGTTATTTACAATGAGCAGTTCTTC.